The entry below describes one TCR beta chain. The antigen it recognizes is unknown. No base-level quality is on record; no much larger clone is a single base apart. Interpreted using the paper, the treatment or condition label stands for: allogeneic hematopoietic cell transplantation with graft depleted of TCRalphabeta T cells and CD19 B cells. Transplant recipients were children who received TCRalphabeta/CD19-depleted allogeneic hematopoietic cell grafts. The method was PCR. Sequencing was carried out with an Illumina HiSeq 2500. TCR libraries were prepared with molecular barcoding, using unique molecular identifiers to normalize TCRbeta repertoire quantification. The public sequencing data were trimmed at Q25 with fastp and processed into clonotypes with MiXCR by TCRdb, which kept only in-frame beta chains. Rows are combined by CDR3 protein, so each entry shows the most common genes and DNA. The sample contains more than 400,000 distinct CDR3 sequences, roughly 11% of them found a single time. About 15% of the sample is taken by the ten largest.

This record comes from a study of T-cell reconstitution after alpha-beta-depleted transplantation in children (dated by TCRdb to about 2016). Regarding the study in general: Using TCR repertoire profiling, the study quantitatively followed how T-cell immune reconstitution unfolded in children after TCRalphabeta/CD19-depleted allogeneic hematopoietic cell transplantation. What the research found in general, with its limitations: In some patients, the high TCRbeta diversity seen at day 60 was put down to recipient T cells and intrathymic progenitors that had survived conditioning. The frequencies of hyperexpanded clones fell over the following months, and after one year, T-cell counts and TCRbeta diversity were mostly attributed to newly produced T cells. Apparently early alphabetaT-cell count recovery about two months after transplant reportedly relied on only several hundred rapidly expanded clones derived from non-depleted graft cells.

V is pruned by 1 base and J by 6 bases, leaving 7 bases of the junction without a gene match. The CDR3 sequence holds 15 residues, the cysteine and phenylalanine included. Only CDR3 DNA remains: 45 bases, in frame from the first base. Based on the germline V gene (reference sequence), the CDR1 and CDR2 sequences are DFQATT and SNEGSKA. The chain joins TRBV20-1 to TRBJ2-2, and TRBD1 aligns with 8 junction nucleotides. Sequenced material: PBMCs, mostly from graft donor cells, taken 180 days after TCRalphabeta/CD19-depleted stem cell transplant. The source is a female patient aged 2-9 years who had a stem cell transplant for aplastic anemia, so the T cells may come from the graft donor. The CDR3 corresponds to CSARVQGARAGELFF. The bases are TGCAGTGCTAGAGTTCAGGGGGCGCGGGCCGGGGAGCTGTTTTTT.